This entry lists 16 T cell receptor beta chains sequenced from one sample in a study of cytomegalovirus exposure and HLA in healthy donors. PCR employed 60 Vbeta and 13 Jbeta primers. Measured with immunoSEQ multiplex PCR; TCRdb has only the in-frame clones, and not every one. There are around 150,000 clones in the sample; approximately 79% occur only once, and 3.5% to 5% lies in the top ten. What was sequenced was PBMCs. These TCRs come from a man between 40 and 49 years old in good health and CMV-seronegative.

This chain connects TRBV7-2 to TRBJ2-5, with a possible D match to TRBD2 (5 bases). Trimming stripped 3 bases from V and 11 bases from J, with 16 bases between. In germline, CDR1 is SGHTA, CDR2 FQGNSA. The CDR3 is made up of 13 amino acids. CDR3 in amino acids: CASSFPEFGEQYF. CDR3 sequence (DNA): TGTGCCAGCAGCTTCCCCGAGTTCGGGGAGCAGTACTTC.

Notes on this clone: One junction end does not reproduce the germline sequence, and a read error may be involved. The genes are TRBV7-9 and TRBJ1-4; D is unresolved. Germline V gives CDR1 SEHNR, CDR2 FQNEAQ (reference sequence). The CDR3 has 13 amino acids. The CDR3 region is CSSSFEFSEKLFF. CDR3 sequence (DNA): TGTTCCAGCAGCTTTGAGTTTTCCGAAAAACTGTTTTTT.

The genes are TRBV6-6 and TRBJ1-2, with a tentative D call TRBD1 (5 bases). The CDR3 has 15 amino acids. V lost 2 bases to trimming and J lost 4 bases, with 14 bases between them. CDR1 is MNHNY and CDR2 is SVGAGI in the germline V gene (reference sequence). The CDR3 nucleotides read TGTGCCAGCAGTTACGGTCAGGGCGTCGGCTATGGCTACACCTTC. As protein: CASSYGQGVGYGYTF.

This clone was counted only a few times. The chain joins TRBV4-3 to TRBJ2-3, with TRBD2 as a possible D gene (5 bases). V was shortened by 0 bases and J by 13 bases, with 17 bases between the two germline ends. Germline V gene sequence: CDR1 LGHNA, CDR2 YSLEER. The CDR3 totals 14 residues. The CDR3 DNA follows: TGCGCCAGCAGCCAAGAGGTTGGGGAGCCGGGAAAGTATTTT. This translates into CASSQEVGEPGKYF.

The CDR3 loop reads CASSIGQVLNTGELFF. CDR3 DNA: TGTGCCAGTAGTATAGGACAGGTTTTAAACACCGGGGAGCTGTTTTTT. The chain recombines TRBV19 with TRBJ2-2; possibly TRBD1 for D (6 bases). This CDR3 is 16 amino acids long. The V end was cut by 1 base, the J end by 2 bases, with 11 bases between. The V gene's germline CDR1 is LNHDA and CDR2 SQIVND (reference sequence).

CDR3 protein: CASSAGQGRITGANVLTF. Here the CDR3 DNA reads TGTGCCAGCAGCGCCGGACAGGGGAGGATAACGGGGGCCAACGTCCTGACTTTC. The genes are TRBV9 and TRBJ2-6, with TRBD1 matching 9 bases. V lost 3 bases to trimming and J lost 4 bases; unmatched junction nucleotides: 11. The CDR3 has 18 residues. Per germline, CDR1 SGDLS and CDR2 YYNGEE. Based on the CDR3 plus reference TRBV9 and TRBJ2-6, the full variable domain is DSGVTQTPKHLITATGQRVTLRCSPRSGDLSVYWYQQSLDQGLQFLIQYYNGEERAKGNILERFSAQQFPDLHSELNLSSLELGDSALYFCASSAGQGRITGANVLTFGAGSRLTVL.

The chain employs TRBV27 and TRBJ1-6, with TRBD1 matching 9 bases. Per the germline V gene, CDR1 is MNHEY and CDR2 is SMNVEV (reference sequence). J lost 9 bases, V lost 7 bases, and 13 bases had no gene match. This CDR3 is built from 16 residues. CDR3 sequence: CASTTYSGQGLSPLHF. The CDR3 DNA sequence: TGTGCCAGCACCACCTATTCGGGACAGGGACTTTCACCCCTCCACTTT.

The chain has TRBV27 and TRBJ1-2; 7 nucleotides agree with TRBD1. CDR3 length: 16 amino acids. Germline CDR1 and CDR2: MNHEY and SMNVEV (reference sequence). The J segment lost 4 bases and the V segment lost 4 bases, leaving 12 bases of the junction unmatched. As DNA, the CDR3 is TGTGCCAGCAGTTCCCAGGGGGATTTTTTTCCCTATGGCTACACCTTC. Its protein is CASSSQGDFFPYGYTF.

Regarding this clone: This probably arose from a read error, given a far larger clone one base away. CDR3: CASSHTETSSLGVEQFF. CDR3 coding DNA: TGCGCCAGCAGCCATACCGAAACTAGTTCCCTCGGAGTTGAGCAGTTCTTC. The chain uses TRBV4-1 and TRBJ2-1, with a tentative D call TRBD2 (5 bases). This CDR3 is built from 17 residues. V shed 3 bases and J shed 9 bases, with 24 bases lying between them. CDR1 MGHRA and CDR2 YSYEKL come from the germline V gene.

V is TRBV5-5 and J is TRBJ1-2; perhaps TRBD1 as D (6 bases). CDR1 SGHKS and CDR2 YYEKEE come from the germline V gene (reference sequence). This CDR3 has 14 residues. Trimming left V 4 bases short and J 10 bases short, with 20 bases between. The CDR3 is CASSPTTGLYHYTF. The CDR3 DNA follows: TGTGCCAGCAGCCCAACGACAGGTCTTTATCACTACACCTTC.

This clone has only one observation. The V gene is TRBV18, the J gene TRBJ2-7, with 7 bases matching TRBD1. The CDR3 sequence is 13 residues long. The ends lost 6 bases at V and 7 bases at J; junction bases unmatched: 9. Germline loops: CDR1 KGHSH, CDR2 LQKENI. The CDR3 protein is CASSSDRVGEQYF. CDR3 nucleotide sequence: TGTGCCAGCTCCTCAGACAGGGTGGGGGAGCAGTACTTC.

This chain connects TRBV7-9 to TRBJ1-1; tentatively, D is TRBD1 (5 bases). V lost 7 bases, J lost 8 bases, and 26 bases lay in between. This CDR3 spans 16 amino acids. The germline CDR1 and CDR2 sequences are SEHNR and FQNEAQ (reference sequence). CDR3: CASMSTASGVDNEAFF. The CDR3 bases are TGTGCCAGCATGTCAACCGCCTCGGGGGTGGATAACGAAGCTTTCTTT.

This clone was counted between two and nine times. The chain employs TRBV5-6 and TRBJ2-7, with TRBD1 as a possible D gene (6 bases). CDR1 SGHDT and CDR2 YYEEEE come from the germline V gene. This CDR3 region has 12 residues. The V end lost 8 bases, the J end lost 3 bases, and 12 bases lay between the germline ends. The CDR3 spells CASSGTHYEQYF. Here the CDR3 DNA reads TGTGCCAGTTCCGGGACACACTACGAGCAGTACTTC.

This chain links TRBV25-1 with TRBJ1-1; unclear D gene. The length of the CDR3 is 13 residues. Germline V gives CDR1 MGHDK, CDR2 SYGVNS. Trimming took 2 bases from V and 1 from J, leaving 5 bases between them. CDR3 nucleotide sequence: TGTGCCAGCAGTGAAGGCAGGAACACTGAAGCTTTCTTT. This codes for CASSEGRNTEAFF.

This clone turned up a few times. This sequence joins TRBV20-1 and TRBJ2-4; D not resolved. CDR3 length equals 11 residues. Trimming removed 3 bases from V and 9 bases from J, with 9 bases in between. Germline V gene data show CDR1 as DFQATT and CDR2 as SNEGSKA (reference sequence). The CDR3 region is CSARTPSIQYF. In DNA, the CDR3 is TGCAGTGCTAGGACCCCTAGCATTCAGTACTTC.

The rearrangement joins TRBV6-1 to TRBJ1-6, with TRBD1 matching over 7 bases. The CDR3 is 15 residues long. The junction had 5 bases not matched to a gene; V was cut back by 6 bases and J by 3 bases. Germline values: CDR1 MNHNS, CDR2 SASEGT. The chain's CDR3 is CASRGQSDYNSPLHF. CDR3 in DNA: TGTGCCAGCAGGGGACAGTCCGACTATAATTCACCCCTCCACTTT.